This TCR beta chain stems from a study of T cells after yellow fever vaccination. The study's findings and limits: Post-booster reappearance was seen for most primary-vaccination clones (about 96% CD4, 80% to 90% CD8). Compared with primary, the secondary response was weaker and peaked at day 5, not 15. Contaminating bulk clonotypes could be abundant in FACS-sorted repertoires.

The table lists this clonotype with a few counts. Antigen: not known. Synthesis of TCR cDNA relied on 5'RACE template switching, which attached a universal primer site and UMIs. TCRdb independently ran MiXCR on the 5' RACE reads; one entry per CDR3 protein. The repertoire consists of 600,000 to 750,000 distinct CDR3 sequences, with 9% to 15% occurring once and the leading ten covering 15%. CDR1 SGDLS and CDR2 YYNGEE come from the germline V gene. The CDR3 consists of 16 residues. The V segment lost 4 bases and the J segment 6 bases; nucleotides outside the gene matches: 5. Sequencing used PBMCs, obtained on the day of the yellow fever booster vaccination. This receptor was identified in a man aged 30 to 39 who received the YFV17D yellow fever vaccine. This sequence joins TRBV9 and TRBJ2-3; 16 nucleotides line up with TRBD2. The CDR3 protein is CASSFGTSGREDTQYF. Written as DNA, the CDR3 is TGTGCCAGCAGCTTCGGGACTAGCGGGAGGGAGGATACGCAGTATTTT.